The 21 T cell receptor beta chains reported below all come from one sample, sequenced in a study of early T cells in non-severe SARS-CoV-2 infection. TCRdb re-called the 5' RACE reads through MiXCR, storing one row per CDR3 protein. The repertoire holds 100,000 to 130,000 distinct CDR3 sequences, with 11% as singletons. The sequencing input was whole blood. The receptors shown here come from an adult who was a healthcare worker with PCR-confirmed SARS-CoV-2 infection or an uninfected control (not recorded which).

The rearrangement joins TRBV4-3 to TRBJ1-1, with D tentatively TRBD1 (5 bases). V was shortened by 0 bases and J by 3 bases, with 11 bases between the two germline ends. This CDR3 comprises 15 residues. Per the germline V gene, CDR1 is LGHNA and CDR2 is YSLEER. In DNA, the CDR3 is TGCGCCAGCAGCCAAGAGGCCTGGGGGGACACTGAAGCTTTCTTT. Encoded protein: CASSQEAWGDTEAFF.

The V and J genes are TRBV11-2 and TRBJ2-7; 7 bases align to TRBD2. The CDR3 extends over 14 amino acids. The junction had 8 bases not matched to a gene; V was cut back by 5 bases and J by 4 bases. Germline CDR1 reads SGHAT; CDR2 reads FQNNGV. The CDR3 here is CASSEDRGVYEQYF. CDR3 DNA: TGTGCCAGCAGCGAAGACCGGGGGGTTTACGAGCAGTACTTC.

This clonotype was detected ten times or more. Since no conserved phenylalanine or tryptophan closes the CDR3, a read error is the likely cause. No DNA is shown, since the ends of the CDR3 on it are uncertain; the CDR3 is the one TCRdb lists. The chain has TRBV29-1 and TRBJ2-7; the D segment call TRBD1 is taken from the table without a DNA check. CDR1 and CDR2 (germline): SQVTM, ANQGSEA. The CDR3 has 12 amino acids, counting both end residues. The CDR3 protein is CSVEESGGTAVL.

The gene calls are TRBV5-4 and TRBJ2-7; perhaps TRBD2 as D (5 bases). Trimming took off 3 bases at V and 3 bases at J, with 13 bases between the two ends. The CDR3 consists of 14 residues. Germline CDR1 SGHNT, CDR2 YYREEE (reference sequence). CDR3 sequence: CASSSADSRYEQYF. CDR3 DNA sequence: TGTGCCAGCAGCTCAGCGGACTCCCGCTACGAGCAGTACTTC.

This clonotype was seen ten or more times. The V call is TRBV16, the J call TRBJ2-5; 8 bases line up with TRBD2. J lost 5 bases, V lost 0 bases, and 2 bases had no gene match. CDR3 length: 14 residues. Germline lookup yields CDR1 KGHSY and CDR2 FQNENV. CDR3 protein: CASSQSSGKETQYF. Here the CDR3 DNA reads TGTGCCAGCAGCCAATCTAGCGGGAAGGAGACCCAGTACTTC.

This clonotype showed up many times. CDR3 DNA sequence: TGCAGTGCTACCCCGGAGGCTAATTCACCCCTCCACTTT. Protein product: CSATPEANSPLHF. The V gene is TRBV20-1, the J gene TRBJ1-6; D is unclear. Germline V CDR1 and CDR2: DFQATT, SNEGSKA (reference sequence). V gave up 4 bases and J gave up 6 bases, with 10 bases separating them. The CDR3 is 13 residues long.

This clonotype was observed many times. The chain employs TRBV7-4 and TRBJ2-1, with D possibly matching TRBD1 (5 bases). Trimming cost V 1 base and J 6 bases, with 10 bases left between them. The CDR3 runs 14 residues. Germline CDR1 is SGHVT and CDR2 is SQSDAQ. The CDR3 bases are TGTGCCAGCAGCTTAGACAGGCTCAGCAATGAGCAGTTCTTC. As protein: CASSLDRLSNEQFF.

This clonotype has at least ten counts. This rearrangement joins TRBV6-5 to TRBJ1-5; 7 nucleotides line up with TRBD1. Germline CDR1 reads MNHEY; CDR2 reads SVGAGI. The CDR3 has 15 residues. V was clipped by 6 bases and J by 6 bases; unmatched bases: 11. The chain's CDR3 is CASRPDRQGRQPQHF. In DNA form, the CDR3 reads TGTGCCAGCAGACCCGACCGACAGGGTCGTCAGCCCCAGCATTTT.

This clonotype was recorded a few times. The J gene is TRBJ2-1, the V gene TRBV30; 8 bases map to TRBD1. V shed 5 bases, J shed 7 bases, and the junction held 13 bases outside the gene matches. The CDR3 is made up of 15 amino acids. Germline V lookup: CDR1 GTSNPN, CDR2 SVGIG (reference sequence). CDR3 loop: CAWSQGGMDRNEQFF. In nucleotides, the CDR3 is TGTGCCTGGTCACAGGGGGGTATGGATAGGAATGAGCAGTTCTTC.

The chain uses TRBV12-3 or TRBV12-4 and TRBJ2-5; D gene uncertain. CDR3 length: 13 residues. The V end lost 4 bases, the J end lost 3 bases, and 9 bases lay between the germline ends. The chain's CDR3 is CASSSTLEETQYF. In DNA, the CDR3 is TGTGCCAGCAGTTCCACGCTAGAAGAGACCCAGTACTTC.

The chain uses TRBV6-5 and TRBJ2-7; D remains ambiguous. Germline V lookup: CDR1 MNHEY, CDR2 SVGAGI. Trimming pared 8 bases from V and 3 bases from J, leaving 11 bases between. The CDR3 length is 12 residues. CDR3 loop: CASRGPSYEQYF. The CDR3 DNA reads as TGTGCCAGCCGCGGCCCCAGCTACGAGCAGTACTTC.

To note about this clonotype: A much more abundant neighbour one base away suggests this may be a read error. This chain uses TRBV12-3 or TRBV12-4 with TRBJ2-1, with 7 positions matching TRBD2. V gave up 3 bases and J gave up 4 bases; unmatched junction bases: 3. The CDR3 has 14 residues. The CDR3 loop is CASSFSGEYNEQFF. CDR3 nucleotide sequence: TGTGCCAGCAGTTTCAGCGGGGAGTACAATGAGCAGTTCTTC.

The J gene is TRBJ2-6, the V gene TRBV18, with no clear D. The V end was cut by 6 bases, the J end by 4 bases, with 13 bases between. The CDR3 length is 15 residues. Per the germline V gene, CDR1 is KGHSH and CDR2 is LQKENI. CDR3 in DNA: TGTGCCAGCTCCCCCCAAGAGGCCGGGGCCAACGTCCTGACTTTC. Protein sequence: CASSPQEAGANVLTF. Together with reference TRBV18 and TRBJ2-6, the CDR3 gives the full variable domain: NAGVMQNPRHLVRRRGQEARLRCSPMKGHSHVYWYRQLPEEGLKFMVYLQKENIIDESGMPKERFSAEFPKEGPSILRIQQVVRGDSAAYFCASSPQEAGANVLTFGAGSRLTVL.

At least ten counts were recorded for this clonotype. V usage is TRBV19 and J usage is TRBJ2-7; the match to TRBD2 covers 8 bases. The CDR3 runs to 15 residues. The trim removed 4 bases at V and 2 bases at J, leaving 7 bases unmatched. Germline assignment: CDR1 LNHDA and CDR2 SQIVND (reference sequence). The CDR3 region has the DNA TGTGCCAGTAGTACCCACGAAGCGGGAGCCTACGAGCAGTACTTC. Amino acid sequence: CASSTHEAGAYEQYF.

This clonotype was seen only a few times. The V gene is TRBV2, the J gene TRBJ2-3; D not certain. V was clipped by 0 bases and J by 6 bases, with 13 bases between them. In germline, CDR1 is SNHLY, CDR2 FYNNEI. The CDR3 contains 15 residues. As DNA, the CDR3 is TGTGCCAGCAGTGAAGCGGTTACCTGGGGTGATACGCAGTATTTT. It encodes CASSEAVTWGDTQYF. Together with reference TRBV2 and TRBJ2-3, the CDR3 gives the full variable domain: EPEVTQTPSHQVTQMGQEVILRCVPISNHLYFYWYRQILGQKVEFLVSFYNNEISEKSEIFDDQFSVERPDGSNFTLKIRSTKLEDSAMYFCASSEAVTWGDTQYFGPGTRLTVL.

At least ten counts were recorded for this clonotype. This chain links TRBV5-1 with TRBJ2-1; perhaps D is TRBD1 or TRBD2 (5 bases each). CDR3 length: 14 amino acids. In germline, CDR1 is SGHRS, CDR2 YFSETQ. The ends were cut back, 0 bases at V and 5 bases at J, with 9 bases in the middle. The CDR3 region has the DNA TGCGCCAGCAGCTTGGGGGACGACAACAATGAGCAGTTCTTC. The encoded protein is CASSLGDDNNEQFF.

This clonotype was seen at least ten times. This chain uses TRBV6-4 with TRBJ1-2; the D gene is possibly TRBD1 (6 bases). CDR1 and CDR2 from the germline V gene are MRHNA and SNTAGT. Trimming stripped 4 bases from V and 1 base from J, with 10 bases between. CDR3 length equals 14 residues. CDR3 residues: CASSGGQINYGYTF. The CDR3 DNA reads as TGTGCCAGCAGTGGCGGACAGATTAACTATGGCTACACCTTC.

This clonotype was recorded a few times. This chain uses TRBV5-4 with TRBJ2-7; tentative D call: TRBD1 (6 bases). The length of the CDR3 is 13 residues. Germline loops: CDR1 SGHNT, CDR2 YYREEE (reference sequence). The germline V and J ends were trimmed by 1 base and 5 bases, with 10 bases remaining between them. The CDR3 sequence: CASSLRPGDEQYF. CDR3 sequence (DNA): TGTGCCAGCAGCTTGAGGCCAGGGGACGAGCAGTACTTC.

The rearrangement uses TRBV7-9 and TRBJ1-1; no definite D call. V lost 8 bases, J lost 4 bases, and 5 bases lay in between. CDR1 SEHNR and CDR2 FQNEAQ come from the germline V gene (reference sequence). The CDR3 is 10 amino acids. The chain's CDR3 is CASVGTEAFF. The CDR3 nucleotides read TGTGCCAGCGTGGGCACTGAAGCTTTCTTT. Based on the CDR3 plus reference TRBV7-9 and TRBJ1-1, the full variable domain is DTGVSQNPRHKITKRGQNVTFRCDPISEHNRLYWYRQTLGQGPEFLTYFQNEAQLEKSRLLSDRFSAERPKGSFSTLEIQRTEQGDSAMYLCASVGTEAFFGQGTRLTVV.

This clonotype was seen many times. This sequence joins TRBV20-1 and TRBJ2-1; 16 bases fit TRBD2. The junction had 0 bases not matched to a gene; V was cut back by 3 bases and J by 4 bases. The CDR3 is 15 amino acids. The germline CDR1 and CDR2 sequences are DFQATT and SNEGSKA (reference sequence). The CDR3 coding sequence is TGCAGTGCTAGGGGACTAGCGGGAGGGTACAATGAGCAGTTCTTC. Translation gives CSARGLAGGYNEQFF.

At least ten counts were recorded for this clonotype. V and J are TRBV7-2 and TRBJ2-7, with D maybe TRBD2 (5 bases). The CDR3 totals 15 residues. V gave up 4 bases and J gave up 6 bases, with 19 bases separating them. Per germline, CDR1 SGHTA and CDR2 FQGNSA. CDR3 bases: TGTGCCAGCAGCTCCGCGGCCCGGCCCGGAGGCGAGCAGTACTTC. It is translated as CASSSAARPGGEQYF.